Reported below is one TCR beta chain. The record originates from a study of control samples from healthy donors and cancer patients. The repertoire was sequenced with immunoSEQ multiplex PCR; TCRdb's copy has only in-frame clones and lacks some. The repertoire includes around 20,000 clones, roughly 84% of them detected once, and 11% sits in the top ten. Germline-derived CDR1 and CDR2 are SGHDN and FVKESK. The CDR3 covers 18 residues. Trimming left V 0 bases short and J 4 bases short, with 18 bases between. Sequenced: PBMCs. The receptor's source is a woman between 65 and 79 years old with colorectal cancer. The chain employs TRBV14 and TRBJ2-2, with D perhaps given as TRBD1 or TRBD2 (5 bases each). DNA of the CDR3: TGTGCCAGCAGCCAAGATCTTCTGGGGCAGCGGCTCACCGGGGAGCTGTTTTTT. Translation: CASSQDLLGQRLTGELFF.